This TCR beta chain was sequenced during a study of cytomegalovirus exposure and HLA in healthy donors. Study outcomes and limitations: CMV antigen specificity of three CMV-associated chains was confirmed in vitro.

Germline V gene lookup returns CDR1 SGHAT and CDR2 FQNNGV. V dropped 2 bases and J dropped 0 bases, with 14 bases sitting between them. The CDR3 runs to 17 residues. The data were produced by immunoSEQ multiplex PCR, yet TCRdb's version contains in-frame clones alone and is incomplete. Altogether roughly 250,000 clones are present, 70% to 90% being singletons, with the ten largest covering around 1.2%. Comments on this clone: Its cognate antigen is unknown.

The receptor was derived from a woman aged 30 to 39 in good health and CMV-seropositive. Sample: PBMCs. This rearrangement joins TRBV11-2 to TRBJ2-1; D call uncertain. CDR3 sequence: CASSLSVEESSYNEQFF. Written as DNA, the CDR3 is TGTGCCAGCAGCTTATCGGTTGAGGAGAGCTCCTACAATGAGCAGTTCTTC.